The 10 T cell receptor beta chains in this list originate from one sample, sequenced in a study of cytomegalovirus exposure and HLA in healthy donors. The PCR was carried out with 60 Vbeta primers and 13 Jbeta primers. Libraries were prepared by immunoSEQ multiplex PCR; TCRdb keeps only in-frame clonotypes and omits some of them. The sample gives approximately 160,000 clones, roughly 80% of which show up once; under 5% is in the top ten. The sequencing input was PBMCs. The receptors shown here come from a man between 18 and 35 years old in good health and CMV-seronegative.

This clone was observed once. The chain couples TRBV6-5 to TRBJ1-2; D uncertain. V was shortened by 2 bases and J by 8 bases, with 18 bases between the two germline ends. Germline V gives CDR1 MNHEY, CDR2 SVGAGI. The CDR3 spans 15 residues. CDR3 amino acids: CASSYILGDRRGYTF. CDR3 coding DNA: TGTGCCAGCAGTTACATCCTCGGGGATCGTCGCGGCTACACCTTC.

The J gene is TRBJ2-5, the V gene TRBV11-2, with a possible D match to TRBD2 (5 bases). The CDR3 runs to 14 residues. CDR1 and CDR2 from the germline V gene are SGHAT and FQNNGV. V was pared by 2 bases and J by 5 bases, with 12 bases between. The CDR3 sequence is CASSLSEARETQYF. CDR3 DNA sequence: TGTGCCAGCAGCTTATCGGAGGCCAGGGAGACCCAGTACTTC.

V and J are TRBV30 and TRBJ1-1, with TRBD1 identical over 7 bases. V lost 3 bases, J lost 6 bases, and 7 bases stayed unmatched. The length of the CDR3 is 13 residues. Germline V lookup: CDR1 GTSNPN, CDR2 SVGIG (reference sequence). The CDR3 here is CAWRIDRAAEAFF. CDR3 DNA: TGTGCCTGGAGAATAGACAGGGCGGCTGAAGCTTTCTTT. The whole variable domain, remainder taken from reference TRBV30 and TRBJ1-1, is SQTIHQWPATLVQPVGSPLSLECTVEGTSNPNLYWYRQAAGRGLQLLFYSVGIGQISSEVPQNLSASRPQDRQFILSSKKLLLSDSGFYLCAWRIDRAAEAFFGQGTRLTVV.

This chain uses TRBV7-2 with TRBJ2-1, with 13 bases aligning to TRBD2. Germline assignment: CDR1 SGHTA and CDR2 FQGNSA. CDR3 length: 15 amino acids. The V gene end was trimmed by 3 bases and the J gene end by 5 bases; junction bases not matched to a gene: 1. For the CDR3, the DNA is TGTGCCAGCAGCTTCGGACTAGCGGGAGACAATGAGCAGTTCTTC. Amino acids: CASSFGLAGDNEQFF. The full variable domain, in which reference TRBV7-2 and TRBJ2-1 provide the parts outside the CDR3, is GAGVSQSPSNKVTEKGKDVELRCDPISGHTALYWYRQSLGQGLEFLIYFQGNSAPDKSGLPSDRFSAERTGGSVSTLTIQRTQQEDSAVYLCASSFGLAGDNEQFFGPGTRLTVL.

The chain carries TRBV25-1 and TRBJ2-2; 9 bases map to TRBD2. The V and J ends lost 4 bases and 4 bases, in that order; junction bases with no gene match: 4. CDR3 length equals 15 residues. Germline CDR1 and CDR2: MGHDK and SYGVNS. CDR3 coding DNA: TGTGCCAGCAGTGCGGCGGGGGGGCCCACCGGGGAGCTGTTTTTT. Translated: CASSAAGGPTGELFF.

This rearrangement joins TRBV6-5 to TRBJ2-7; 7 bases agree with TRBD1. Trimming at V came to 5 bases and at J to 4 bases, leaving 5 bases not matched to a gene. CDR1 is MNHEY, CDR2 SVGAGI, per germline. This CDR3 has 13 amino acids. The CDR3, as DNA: TGTGCCAGCAGTCCGGGGACAGAATACGAGCAGTACTTC. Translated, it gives CASSPGTEYEQYF.

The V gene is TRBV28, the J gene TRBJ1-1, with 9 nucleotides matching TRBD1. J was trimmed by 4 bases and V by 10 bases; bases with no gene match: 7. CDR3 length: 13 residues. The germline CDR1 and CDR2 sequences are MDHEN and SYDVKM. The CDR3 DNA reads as TGTGCCACCAGACAGGGGGGAATCACTGAAGCTTTCTTT. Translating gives CATRQGGITEAFF.

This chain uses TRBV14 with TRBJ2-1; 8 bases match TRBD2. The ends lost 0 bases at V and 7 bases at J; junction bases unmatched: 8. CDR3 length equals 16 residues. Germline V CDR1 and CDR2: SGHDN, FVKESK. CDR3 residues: CASSQEFSGNLNEQFF. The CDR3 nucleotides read TGTGCCAGCAGCCAAGAGTTTAGCGGGAATTTGAATGAGCAGTTCTTC.

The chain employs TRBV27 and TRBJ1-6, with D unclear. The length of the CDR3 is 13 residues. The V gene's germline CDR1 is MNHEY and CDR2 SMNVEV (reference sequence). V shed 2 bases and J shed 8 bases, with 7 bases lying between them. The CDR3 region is CASSLMRDSPLHF. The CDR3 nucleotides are TGTGCCAGCAGTTTAATGCGGGATTCACCCCTCCACTTT.

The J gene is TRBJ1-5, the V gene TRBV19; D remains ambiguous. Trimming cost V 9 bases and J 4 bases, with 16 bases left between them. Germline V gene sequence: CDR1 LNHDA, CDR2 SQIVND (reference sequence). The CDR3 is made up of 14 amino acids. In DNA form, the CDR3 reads TGTGCCAGCAATCGGGGAGGGCGGAATCAGCCCCAGCATTTT. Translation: CASNRGGRNQPQHF.